This TCR beta chain stems from a study of monozygotic twins with inflammatory bowel disease. The CDR3 is 15 residues long. UMIs bearing a 6-nucleotide sample barcode were added through template switching. TCRdb re-called the 5' RACE reads; every CDR3 protein appears as one record, without DNA. Recorded for this sample: about 93,000 distinct CDR3 sequences. The sequencing input was blood. The TCR sequence derives from a human donor with ulcerative colitis or Crohn's disease, or a healthy co-twin of an affected twin (not recorded which). V is TRBV12-3 or TRBV12-4 and J is TRBJ1-5; TCRdb designates TRBD1, a call that cannot be tested without DNA. The CDR3 spells CASSSKGGAKQPQHF.